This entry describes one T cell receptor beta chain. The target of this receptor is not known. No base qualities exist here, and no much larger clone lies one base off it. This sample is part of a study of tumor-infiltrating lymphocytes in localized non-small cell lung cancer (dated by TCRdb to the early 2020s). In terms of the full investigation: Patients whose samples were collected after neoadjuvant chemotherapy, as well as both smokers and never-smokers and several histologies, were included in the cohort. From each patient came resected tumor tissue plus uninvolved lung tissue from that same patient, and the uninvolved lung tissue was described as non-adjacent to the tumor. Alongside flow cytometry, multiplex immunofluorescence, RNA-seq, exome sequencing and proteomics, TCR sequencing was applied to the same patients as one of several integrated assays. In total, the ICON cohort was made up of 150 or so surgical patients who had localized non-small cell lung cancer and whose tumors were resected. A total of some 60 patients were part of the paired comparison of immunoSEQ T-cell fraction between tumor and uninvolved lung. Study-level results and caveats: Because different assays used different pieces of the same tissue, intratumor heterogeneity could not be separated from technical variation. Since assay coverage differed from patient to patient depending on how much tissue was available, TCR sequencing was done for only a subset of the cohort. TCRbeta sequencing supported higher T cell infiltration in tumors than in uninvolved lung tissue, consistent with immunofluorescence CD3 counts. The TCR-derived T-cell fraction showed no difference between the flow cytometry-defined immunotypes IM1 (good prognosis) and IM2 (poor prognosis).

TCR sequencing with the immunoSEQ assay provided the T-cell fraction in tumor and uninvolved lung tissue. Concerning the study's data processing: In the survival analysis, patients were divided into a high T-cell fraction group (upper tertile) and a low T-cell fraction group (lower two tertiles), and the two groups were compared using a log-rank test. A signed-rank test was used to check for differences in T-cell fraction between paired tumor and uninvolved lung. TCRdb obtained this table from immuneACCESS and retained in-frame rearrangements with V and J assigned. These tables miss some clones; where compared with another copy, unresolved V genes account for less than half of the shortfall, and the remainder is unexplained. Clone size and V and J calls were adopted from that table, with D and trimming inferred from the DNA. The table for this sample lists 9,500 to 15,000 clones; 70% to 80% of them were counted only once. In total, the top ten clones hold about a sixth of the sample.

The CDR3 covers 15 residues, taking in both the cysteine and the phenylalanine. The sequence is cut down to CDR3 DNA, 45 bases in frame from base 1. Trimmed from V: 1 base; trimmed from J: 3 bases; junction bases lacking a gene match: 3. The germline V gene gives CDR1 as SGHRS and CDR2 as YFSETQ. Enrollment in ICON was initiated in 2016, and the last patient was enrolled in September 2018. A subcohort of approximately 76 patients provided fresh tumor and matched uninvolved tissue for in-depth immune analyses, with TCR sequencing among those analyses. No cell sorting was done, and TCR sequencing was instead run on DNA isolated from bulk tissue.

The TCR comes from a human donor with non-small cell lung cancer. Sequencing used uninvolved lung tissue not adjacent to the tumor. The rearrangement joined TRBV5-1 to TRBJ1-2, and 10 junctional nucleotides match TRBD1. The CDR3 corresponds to CASSLFGQGDYGYTF. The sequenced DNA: TGCGCCAGCAGCTTGTTTGGACAGGGGGACTATGGCTACACCTTC.